These 6 T cell receptor beta chains were all obtained from the same sample, sequenced in a study of cytomegalovirus exposure and HLA in healthy donors. PCR used 60 Vbeta primers and 13 Jbeta primers. The repertoire was sequenced with immunoSEQ multiplex PCR; TCRdb's copy has only in-frame clones and lacks some. The data show about 98,000 clones, 70% seen once. Sequenced material: PBMCs. These receptors came from a man aged 50 or older in good health and CMV-seronegative.

This clone has a handful of counts. This chain uses TRBV6-1 with TRBJ2-7; D is possibly TRBD2 (6 bases). The CDR3 runs 16 residues. Per the germline V gene, CDR1 is MNHNS and CDR2 is SASEGT. With 3 bases removed from V and 0 bases from J, the gap between germline ends came to 15 bases. Here the CDR3 reads CASSEGGSKLSYEQYF. CDR3 in DNA: TGTGCCAGCAGTGAGGGGGGATCGAAACTCTCCTACGAGCAGTACTTC.

The chain combines TRBV2 with TRBJ2-7; 7 bases align to TRBD1. Germline V lookup: CDR1 SNHLY, CDR2 FYNNEI. V was clipped by 11 bases and J by 2 bases; unmatched bases: 6. This CDR3 region has 12 residues. The CDR3 sequence: CAGQTGTYEQYF. In nucleotides, the CDR3 is TGTGCCGGCCAGACAGGGACCTACGAGCAGTACTTC.

The CDR3 region has the DNA TGTGCCAGCAGTGAAGCACAGGGGGCTAAGAGGACCGTGCAGTTCTTC. This gives the protein CASSEAQGAKRTVQFF. This chain uses TRBV6-1 with TRBJ2-1; 9 bases line up with TRBD1. J gave up 12 bases and V 0 bases, and 12 bases lay outside the gene matches. Germline V gene sequence: CDR1 MNHNS, CDR2 SASEGT. CDR3 length: 16 residues.

This chain links TRBV5-4 with TRBJ2-5, with 12 bases that match TRBD2. Germline CDR1 reads SGHNT; CDR2 reads YYREEE (reference sequence). The CDR3 length is 17 residues. Losses at the gene ends were 0 bases for V and 2 bases for J; bases not matched to a gene: 5. The CDR3 region is CASSLGTSGALQETQYF. The CDR3 DNA sequence: TGTGCCAGCAGCTTGGGGACTAGCGGGGCACTGCAAGAGACCCAGTACTTC.

In the case of this clone: One end of the junction is discordant with germline, which a read error may explain. This rearrangement joins TRBV7-9 to TRBJ2-5, with D possibly being TRBD1 (5 bases). Germline V CDR1 and CDR2: SEHNR, FQNEAQ (reference sequence). This CDR3 spans 12 amino acids. CDR3 loop: CSSSPIDREQYF. CDR3 DNA sequence: TGTTCCAGCAGCCCGATTGACAGAGAACAGTACTTC.

V usage is TRBV5-4 and J usage is TRBJ2-1; 8 bases map to TRBD1. This CDR3 comprises 14 residues. With V trimmed by 5 bases and J by 10 bases, 11 bases remained unmatched. Germline lookup yields CDR1 SGHNT and CDR2 YYREEE (reference sequence). CDR3 sequence: CASRRDRTINEQFF. CDR3 nucleotide sequence: TGTGCCAGCAGGCGGGACAGGACGATCAACGAGCAGTTCTTC.